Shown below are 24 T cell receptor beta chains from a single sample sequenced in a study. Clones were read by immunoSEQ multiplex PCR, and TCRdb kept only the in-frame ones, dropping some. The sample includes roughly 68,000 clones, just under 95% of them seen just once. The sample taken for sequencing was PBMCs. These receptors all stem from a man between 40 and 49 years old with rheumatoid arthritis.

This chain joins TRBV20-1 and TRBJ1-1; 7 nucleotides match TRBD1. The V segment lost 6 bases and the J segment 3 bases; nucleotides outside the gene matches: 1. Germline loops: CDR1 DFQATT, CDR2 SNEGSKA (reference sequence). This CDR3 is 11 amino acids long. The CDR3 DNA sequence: TGCAGTGCCAGGGGGGACACTGAAGCTTTCTTT. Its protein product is CSARGDTEAFF.

The CDR3 here is CASSPGSLGVDYTEAFF. CDR3 nucleotides: TGTGCCAGCAGCCCTGGGAGTTTGGGGGTGGATTACACTGAAGCTTTCTTT. The genes are TRBV9 and TRBJ1-1; a weak D match, TRBD1 (5 bases). The V gene's germline CDR1 is SGDLS and CDR2 YYNGEE. Between the trimmed V and J ends, which lost 4 bases and 3 bases, there was a span of 22 bases. The CDR3 totals 17 residues.

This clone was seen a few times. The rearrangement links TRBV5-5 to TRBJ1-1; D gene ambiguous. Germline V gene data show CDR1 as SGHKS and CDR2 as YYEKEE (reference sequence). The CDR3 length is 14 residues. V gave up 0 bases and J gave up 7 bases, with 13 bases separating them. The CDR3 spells CASSLGRAADEAFF. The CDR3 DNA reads TGTGCCAGCAGCTTGGGGCGGGCAGCCGATGAAGCTTTCTTT.

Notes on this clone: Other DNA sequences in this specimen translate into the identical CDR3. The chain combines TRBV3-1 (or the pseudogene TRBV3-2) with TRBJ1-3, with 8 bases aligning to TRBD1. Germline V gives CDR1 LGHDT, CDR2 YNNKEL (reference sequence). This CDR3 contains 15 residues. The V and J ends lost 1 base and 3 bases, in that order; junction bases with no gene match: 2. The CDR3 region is CASSQARGHGNTIYF. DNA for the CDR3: TGTGCCAGCAGCCAAGCCAGGGGGCATGGAAACACCATATATTTT.

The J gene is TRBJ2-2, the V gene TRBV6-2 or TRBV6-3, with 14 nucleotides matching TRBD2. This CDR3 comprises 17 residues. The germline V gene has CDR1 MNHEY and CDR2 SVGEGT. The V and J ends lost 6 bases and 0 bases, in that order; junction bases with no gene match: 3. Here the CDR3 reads CASSGTSGSPNTGELFF. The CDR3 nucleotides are TGTGCCAGCAGCGGGACTAGCGGGAGTCCGAACACCGGGGAGCTGTTTTTT.

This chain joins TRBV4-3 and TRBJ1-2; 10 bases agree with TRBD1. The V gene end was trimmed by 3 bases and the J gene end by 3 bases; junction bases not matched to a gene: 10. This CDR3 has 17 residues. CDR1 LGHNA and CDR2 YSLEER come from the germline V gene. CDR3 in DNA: TGCGCCAGCAGCCAGCAGGGACAGGGGATTACATACTATGGCTACACCTTC. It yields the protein CASSQQGQGITYYGYTF.

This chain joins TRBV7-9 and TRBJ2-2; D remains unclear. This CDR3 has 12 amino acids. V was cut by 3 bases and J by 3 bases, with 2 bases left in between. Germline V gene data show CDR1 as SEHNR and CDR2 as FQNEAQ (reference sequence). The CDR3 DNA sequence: TGTGCCAGCAGCTTTGACACCGGGGAGCTGTTTTTT. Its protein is CASSFDTGELFF.

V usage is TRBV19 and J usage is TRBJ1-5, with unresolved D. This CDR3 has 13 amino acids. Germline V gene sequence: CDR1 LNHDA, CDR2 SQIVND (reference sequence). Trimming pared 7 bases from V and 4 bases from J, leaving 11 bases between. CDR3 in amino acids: CASNTWMNQPQHF. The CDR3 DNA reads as TGTGCCAGTAACACCTGGATGAATCAGCCCCAGCATTTT.

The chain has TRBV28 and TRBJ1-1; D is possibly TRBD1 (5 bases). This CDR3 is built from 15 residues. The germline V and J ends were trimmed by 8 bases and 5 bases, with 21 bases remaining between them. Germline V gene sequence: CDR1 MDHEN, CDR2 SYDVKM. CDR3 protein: CASYSTGPANTEAFF. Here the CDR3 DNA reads TGTGCCAGCTACTCGACGGGACCGGCGAATACTGAAGCTTTCTTT.

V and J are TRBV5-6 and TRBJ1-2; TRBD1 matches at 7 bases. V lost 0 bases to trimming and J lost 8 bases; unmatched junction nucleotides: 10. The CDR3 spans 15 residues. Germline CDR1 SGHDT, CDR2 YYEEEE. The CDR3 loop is CASSLEGATRLGYTF. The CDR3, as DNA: TGTGCCAGCAGCTTGGAGGGGGCGACCCGTCTGGGCTACACCTTC. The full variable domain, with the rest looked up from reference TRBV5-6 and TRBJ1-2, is DAGVTQSPTHLIKTRGQQVTLRCSPKSGHDTVSWYQQALGQGPQFIFQYYEEEERQRGNFPDRFSGHQFPNYSSELNVNALLLGDSALYLCASSLEGATRLGYTFGSGTRLTVV.

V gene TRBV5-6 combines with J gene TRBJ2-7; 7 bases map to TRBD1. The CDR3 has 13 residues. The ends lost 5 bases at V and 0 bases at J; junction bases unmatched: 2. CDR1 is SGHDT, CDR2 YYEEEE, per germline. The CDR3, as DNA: TGTGCCAGCAGGGGGACAGCCTCCTACGAGCAGTACTTC. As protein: CASRGTASYEQYF.

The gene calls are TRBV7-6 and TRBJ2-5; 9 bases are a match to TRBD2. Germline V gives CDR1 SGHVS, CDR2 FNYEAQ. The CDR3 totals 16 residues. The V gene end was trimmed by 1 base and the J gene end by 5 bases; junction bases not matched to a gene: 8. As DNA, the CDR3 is TGTGCCAGCAGCTTAGTGGCGGGAGGGCCAGGGGAGACCCAGTACTTC. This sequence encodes CASSLVAGGPGETQYF.

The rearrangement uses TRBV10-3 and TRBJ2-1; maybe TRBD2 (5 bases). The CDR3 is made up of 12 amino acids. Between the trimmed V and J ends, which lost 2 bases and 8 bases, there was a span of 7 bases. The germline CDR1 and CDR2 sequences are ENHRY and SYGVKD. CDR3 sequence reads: CAISETGYEQFF. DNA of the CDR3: TGTGCCATCAGTGAGACGGGGTATGAGCAGTTCTTC.

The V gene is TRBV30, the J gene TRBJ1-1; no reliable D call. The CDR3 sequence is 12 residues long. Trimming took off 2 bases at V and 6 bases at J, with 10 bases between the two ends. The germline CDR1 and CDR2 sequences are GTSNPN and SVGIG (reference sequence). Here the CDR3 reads CAWSMEGPEAFF. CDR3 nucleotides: TGTGCCTGGAGTATGGAGGGCCCTGAAGCTTTCTTT.

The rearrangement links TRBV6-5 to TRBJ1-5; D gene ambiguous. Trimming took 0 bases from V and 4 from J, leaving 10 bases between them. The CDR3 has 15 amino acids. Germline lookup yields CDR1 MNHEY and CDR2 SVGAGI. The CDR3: CASSYSSFGNQPQHF. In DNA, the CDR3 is TGTGCCAGCAGTTACTCAAGTTTCGGGAATCAGCCCCAGCATTTT.

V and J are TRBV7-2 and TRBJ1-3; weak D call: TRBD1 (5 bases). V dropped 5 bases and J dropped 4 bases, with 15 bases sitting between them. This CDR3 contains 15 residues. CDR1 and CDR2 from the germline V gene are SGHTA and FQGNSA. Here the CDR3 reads CASSLSGAGGNTIYF. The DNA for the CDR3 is TGTGCCAGCAGCCTCTCTGGGGCTGGCGGAAACACCATATATTTT.

The CDR3 DNA reads TGTGCCAGCAGCTCTACGACGGGCCCCTGGGCTGGAAACACCATATATTTT. Protein product: CASSSTTGPWAGNTIYF. The chain combines TRBV7-9 with TRBJ1-3; D is uncertain. The germline V and J ends were trimmed by 4 bases and 2 bases, with 18 bases remaining between them. Germline V gene sequence: CDR1 SEHNR, CDR2 FQNEAQ (reference sequence). CDR3 length: 17 residues.

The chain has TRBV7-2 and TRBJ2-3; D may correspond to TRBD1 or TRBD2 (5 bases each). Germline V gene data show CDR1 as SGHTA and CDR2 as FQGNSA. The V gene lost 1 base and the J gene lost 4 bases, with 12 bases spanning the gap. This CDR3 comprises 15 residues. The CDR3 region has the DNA TGTGCCAGCAGCTTAGTCTTGCAGGGAGCAGATACGCAGTATTTT. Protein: CASSLVLQGADTQYF.

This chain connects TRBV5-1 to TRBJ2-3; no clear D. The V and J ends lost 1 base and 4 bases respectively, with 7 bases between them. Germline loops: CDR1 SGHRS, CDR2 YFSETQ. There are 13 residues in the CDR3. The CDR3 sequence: CASSLPGPDTQYF. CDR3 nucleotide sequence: TGCGCCAGCAGCTTGCCCGGCCCAGATACGCAGTATTTT. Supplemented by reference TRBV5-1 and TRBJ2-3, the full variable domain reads KAGVTQTPRYLIKTRGQQVTLSCSPISGHRSVSWYQQTPGQGLQFLFEYFSETQRNKGNFPGRFSGRQFSNSRSEMNVSTLELGDSALYLCASSLPGPDTQYFGPGTRLTVL.

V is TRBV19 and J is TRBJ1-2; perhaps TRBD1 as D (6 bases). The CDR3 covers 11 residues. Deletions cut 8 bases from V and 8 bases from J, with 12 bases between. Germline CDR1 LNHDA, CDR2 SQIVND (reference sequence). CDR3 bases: TGTGCCAGTGAAGTCAGGGGCGGCTACACCTTC. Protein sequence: CASEVRGGYTF.

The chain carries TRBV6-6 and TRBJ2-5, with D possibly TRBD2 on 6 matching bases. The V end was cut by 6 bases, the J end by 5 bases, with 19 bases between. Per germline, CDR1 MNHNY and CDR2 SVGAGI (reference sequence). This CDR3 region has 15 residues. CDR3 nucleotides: TGTGCCAGCAGGCCCGGGGGTATACGGGAGGAGACCCAGTACTTC. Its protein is CASRPGGIREETQYF.

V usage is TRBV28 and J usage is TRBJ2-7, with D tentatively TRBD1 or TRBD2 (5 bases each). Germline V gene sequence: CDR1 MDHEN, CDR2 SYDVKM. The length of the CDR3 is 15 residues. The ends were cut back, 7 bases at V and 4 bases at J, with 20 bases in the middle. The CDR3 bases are TGTGCCAGCATCGTGACGTTTGGGACGGGATACGAGCAGTACTTC. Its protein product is CASIVTFGTGYEQYF. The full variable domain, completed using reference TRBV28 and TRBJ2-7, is DVKVTQSSRYLVKRTGEKVFLECVQDMDHENMFWYRQDPGLGLRLIYFSYDVKMKEKGDIPEGYSVSREKKERFSLILESASTNQTSMYLCASIVTFGTGYEQYFGPGTRLTVT.

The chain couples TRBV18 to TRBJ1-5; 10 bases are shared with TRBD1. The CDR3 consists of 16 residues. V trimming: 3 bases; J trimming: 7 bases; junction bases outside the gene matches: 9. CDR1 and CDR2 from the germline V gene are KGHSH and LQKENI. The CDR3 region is CASSPGTGDSGQPQHF. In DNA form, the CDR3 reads TGTGCCAGCTCACCTGGGACAGGGGATAGTGGGCAGCCCCAGCATTTT.

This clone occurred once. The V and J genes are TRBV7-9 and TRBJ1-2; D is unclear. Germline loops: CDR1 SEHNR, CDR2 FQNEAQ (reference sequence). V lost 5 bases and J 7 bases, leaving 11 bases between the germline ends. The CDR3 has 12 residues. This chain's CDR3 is CASSLGEGGYTF. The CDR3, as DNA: TGTGCCAGCAGCCTAGGCGAAGGTGGCTACACCTTC.